This T cell receptor beta chain appears in the sequencing data of a study of a mutant IDH1 vaccine in newly diagnosed glioma. This clone was picked up one time. Its antigen is not known. The time point is: week 47, end of study. Every vaccination contained 300 ug of the mutant IDH1 20-mer peptide and was paired with topical imiquimod. V was clipped by 1 base and J by 6 bases, with 16 bases between them. The CDR3 totals 16 residues. The V gene's germline CDR1 is SGHTA and CDR2 FQGTGA. Libraries were prepared by immunoSEQ multiplex PCR; TCRdb keeps only in-frame clonotypes and omits some of them. The table includes 90,000 to 100,000 clones, around 92% detected once.

This sequence originates from a woman aged 45-65 years with glioma. This specimen was PBMCs, taken from a glioma patient whose treatment included an IDH1 peptide vaccine. This rearrangement joins TRBV7-3 to TRBJ1-5; unclear D gene. Written as DNA, the CDR3 is TGTGCCAGCAGCTTAATTCTGTTGACGGGCGGTCAGCCCCAGCATTTT. Encoded protein: CASSLILLTGGQPQHF.